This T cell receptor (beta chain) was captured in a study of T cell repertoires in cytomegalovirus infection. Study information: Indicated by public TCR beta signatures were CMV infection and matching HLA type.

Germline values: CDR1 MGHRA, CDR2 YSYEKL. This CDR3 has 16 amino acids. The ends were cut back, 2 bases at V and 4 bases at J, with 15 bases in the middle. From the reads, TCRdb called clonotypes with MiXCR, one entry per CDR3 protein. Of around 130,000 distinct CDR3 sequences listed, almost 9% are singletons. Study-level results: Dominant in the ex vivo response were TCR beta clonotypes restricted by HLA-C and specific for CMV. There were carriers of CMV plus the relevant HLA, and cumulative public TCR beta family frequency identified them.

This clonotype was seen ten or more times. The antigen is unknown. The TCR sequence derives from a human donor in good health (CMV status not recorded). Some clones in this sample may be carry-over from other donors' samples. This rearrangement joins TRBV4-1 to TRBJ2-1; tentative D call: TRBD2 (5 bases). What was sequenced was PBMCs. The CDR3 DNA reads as TGCGCCAGCAGCCAAAATTCTGGCCAGCGGTACAATGAGCAGTTCTTC. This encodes CASSQNSGQRYNEQFF.